The 18 T cell receptor beta chains below were found in one sample sequenced in a study of T cell repertoires in ileal Crohn's disease (dated 2019 in TCRdb). Libraries came from the immunoSEQ multiplex PCR assay. Imported from immuneACCESS, the table was reduced by TCRdb to in-frame sequences with V and J called. These copies leave out some clones; in studies compared against another copy, an unresolved V gene accounts for under half, and the cause of the remainder is not known. Within this sample are tens of thousands of clones, with about 81% of them counted one time only. The top ten hold 5.5% to 7% of the sample. Material: ileal tissue. The source is an adult with Crohn's disease.

The chain uses TRBV7-9 and TRBJ2-4, with D tentatively TRBD1 (6 bases). CDR1 and CDR2 (germline): SEHNR, FQNEAQ (reference sequence). This CDR3 has 15 amino acids. Trimming cost V 7 bases and J 0 bases, with 13 bases left between them. The CDR3 DNA sequence: TGTGCCAGCATGGGGGCACCCGTAGCCAAAAACATTCAGTACTTC. This encodes CASMGAPVAKNIQYF.

The chain joins TRBV10-3 to TRBJ2-7; tentative D call: TRBD1 (6 bases). Looked up from germline, CDR1 is ENHRY and CDR2 is SYGVKD. V dropped 6 bases and J dropped 0 bases, with 12 bases sitting between them. The CDR3 is 14 amino acids. The CDR3, as DNA: TGTGCCATCAGAGCTGGACAGACCTCCTACGAGCAGTACTTC. Translating it yields CAIRAGQTSYEQYF.

This clone was detected once. This chain uses TRBV6-6 with TRBJ2-3; D possibly corresponds to TRBD2 (7 bases). Trimming removed 3 bases at V and 7 bases at J, with 14 bases between. The CDR3 runs 14 residues. Germline V gene lookup returns CDR1 MNHNY and CDR2 SVGAGI (reference sequence). CDR3 in amino acids: CASSYYGGGHTQYF. Here the CDR3 DNA reads TGTGCCAGCAGTTATTACGGCGGGGGCCATACGCAGTATTTT.

The chain recombines TRBV4-2 with TRBJ1-1, with D tentatively TRBD1 (5 bases). The CDR3 runs 15 residues. Deletions cut 7 bases from V and 1 base from J, with 16 bases between. In germline, CDR1 is LGHNA, CDR2 YNFKEQ. The CDR3, as DNA: TGTGCCAGCACCGTCCAGCCGGGGGGGAACACTGAAGCTTTCTTT. Its translation is CASTVQPGGNTEAFF.

V gene TRBV6-4 combines with J gene TRBJ2-3; a possible D gene is TRBD1 (5 bases). Between the trimmed V and J ends, which lost 6 bases and 1 base, there was a span of 8 bases. Germline values: CDR1 MRHNA, CDR2 SNTAGT. The CDR3 contains 13 residues. The CDR3 DNA reads TGTGCCAGCAGGATGACAGGCACAGATACGCAGTATTTT. It yields the protein CASRMTGTDTQYF.

This clone was seen a single time. The rearrangement uses TRBV6-1 and TRBJ1-5; D is possibly TRBD1 (5 bases). CDR1 MNHNS and CDR2 SASEGT come from the germline V gene. The CDR3 totals 17 residues. Trimming cost V 6 bases and J 3 bases, with 21 bases left between them. This CDR3 is CASSEFPFSGNNQPQHF. The DNA for the CDR3 is TGTGCCAGCAGCGAATTCCCGTTCTCAGGGAACAATCAGCCCCAGCATTTT.

The chain is built from TRBV18 and TRBJ1-1; possible D gene TRBD1, 6 bases. The CDR3 is made up of 15 amino acids. Trimming removed 3 bases at V and 0 bases at J, with 11 bases between. Germline CDR1 KGHSH, CDR2 LQKENI. The CDR3 loop reads CASSPRGEMNTEAFF. The CDR3 region has the DNA TGTGCCAGCTCACCCAGGGGCGAAATGAACACTGAAGCTTTCTTT.

This chain links TRBV2 with TRBJ2-7, with 10 bases lining up with TRBD1. From germline, CDR1 is SNHLY and CDR2 FYNNEI. After removal of 3 bases from V and 4 bases from J, the junction contained 15 bases not matched to a gene. This CDR3 comprises 18 residues. The CDR3 here is CASSDTTWGGQGGYEQYF. Written as DNA, the CDR3 is TGTGCCAGCAGTGACACCACTTGGGGCGGACAGGGGGGGTACGAGCAGTACTTC.

In its sample, this clone was seen a few times. This chain uses TRBV11-2 with TRBJ2-1; a weak D match, TRBD1 (6 bases). Looked up from germline, CDR1 is SGHAT and CDR2 is FQNNGV. The CDR3 totals 14 residues. V was trimmed by 5 bases and J by 0 bases, leaving 8 bases between them. The CDR3 loop is CASSGGSSYNEQFF. The CDR3 region has the DNA TGTGCCAGCAGCGGGGGCAGCTCCTACAATGAGCAGTTCTTC.

This CDR3 is CASSYTGTLTGELFF. In DNA, the CDR3 is TGTGCCAGCAGTTACACGGGGACTCTCACCGGGGAGCTGTTTTTT. The V gene is TRBV6-5, the J gene TRBJ2-2; tentatively, D is TRBD2 (6 bases). Trimming removed 2 bases from V and 4 bases from J, with 11 bases in between. Germline-derived CDR1 and CDR2 are MNHEY and SVGAGI. The CDR3 totals 15 residues.

This sequence joins TRBV12-5 and TRBJ1-2; TRBD1 matches 8 bases. Losses at the gene ends were 7 bases for V and 4 bases for J; bases not matched to a gene: 5. The CDR3 length is 13 residues. Germline V gene sequence: CDR1 LGHNT, CDR2 FRNRAP. Here the CDR3 DNA reads TGTGCTAGTGCCCGGACAGGGAGCTATGGCTACACCTTC. Residues: CASARTGSYGYTF.

This clone has just a few counts. The chain combines TRBV18 with TRBJ2-3, with TRBD1 matching 7 bases. The CDR3 runs to 15 residues. Germline CDR1 is KGHSH and CDR2 is LQKENI. V dropped 3 bases and J dropped 3; count of bases not matched to a gene: 6. CDR3 loop: CASSPDRSWTDTQYF. In DNA, the CDR3 is TGTGCCAGCTCACCGGACAGGAGTTGGACAGATACGCAGTATTTT.

The chain is built from TRBV6-5 and TRBJ2-4; 10 bases are shared with TRBD2. This CDR3 is built from 13 residues. CDR1 is MNHEY and CDR2 is SVGAGI in the germline V gene. J lost 11 bases, V lost 5 bases, and 6 bases had no gene match. The CDR3 protein is CASSPPGLAFQYF. The CDR3 region has the DNA TGTGCCAGCAGTCCGCCGGGACTAGCGTTTCAGTACTTC.

This clone was picked up a small number of times. This chain uses TRBV18 with TRBJ2-7; weak D call: TRBD1 (6 bases). This CDR3 has 16 residues. The germline V gene encodes CDR1 KGHSH and CDR2 LQKENI. Trimming cost V 3 bases and J 4 bases, with 19 bases left between them. CDR3: CASSPRWKTGLYEQYF. DNA of the CDR3: TGTGCCAGCTCACCCCGGTGGAAGACAGGACTTTACGAGCAGTACTTC.

V gene TRBV7-9 combines with J gene TRBJ1-2, with 8 bases lining up with TRBD1. The germline V gene has CDR1 SEHNR and CDR2 FQNEAQ (reference sequence). After removal of 0 bases from V and 4 bases from J, the junction contained 7 bases not matched to a gene. CDR3 length: 16 amino acids. For the CDR3, the DNA is TGTGCCAGCAGCTTAGCCCCCCGGGACAGGCTCTATGGCTACACCTTC. This sequence encodes CASSLAPRDRLYGYTF.

This chain joins TRBV27 and TRBJ2-1; TRBD2 aligns across 8 bases. V shed 6 bases, J shed 12 bases, and the junction held 10 bases outside the gene matches. Germline CDR1 is MNHEY and CDR2 is SMNVEV (reference sequence). The CDR3 is 13 residues long. The CDR3 DNA sequence: TGTGCCAGCAGCGGGGGGGCGGACATGTGGCAGTTCTTC. It yields the protein CASSGGADMWQFF.

This chain connects TRBV7-9 to TRBJ1-2; D is perhaps TRBD1 (5 bases). V lost 1 base, J lost 6 bases, and 12 bases lay in between. Germline V gene sequence: CDR1 SEHNR, CDR2 FQNEAQ (reference sequence). This CDR3 region has 14 residues. For the CDR3, the DNA is TGTGCCAGCAGCTTAGGGGGACTCGGGGATGGCTACACCTTC. It yields the protein CASSLGGLGDGYTF.

This rearrangement joins TRBV6-6 to TRBJ1-1, with D possibly TRBD1 on 6 matching bases. The germline V gene has CDR1 MNHNY and CDR2 SVGAGI (reference sequence). The CDR3 runs to 14 residues. V lost 6 bases and J lost 6, with 17 bases in between. The CDR3 is CASRTSQGISEAFF. The CDR3 DNA sequence: TGTGCCAGCAGAACGTCACAGGGAATCTCTGAAGCTTTCTTT.